This TCR beta chain derives from a study of cytomegalovirus exposure and HLA in healthy donors. Broader study findings: The authors enumerated 164 TCR beta chains as linked to cytomegalovirus. Later, an analysis found that TCR clusters from the first cohort tended to co-occur in the 120 validation repertoires.

Of note for this clone: Antigen unknown.

Libraries were prepared by immunoSEQ multiplex PCR; TCRdb keeps only in-frame clonotypes and omits some of them. The sample has approximately 71,000 clones, 94% seen once. Germline values: CDR1 MNHEY, CDR2 SMNVEV (reference sequence). The CDR3 sequence is 14 residues long. The V segment lost 6 bases and the J segment 1 base; nucleotides outside the gene matches: 4. The chain couples TRBV27 to TRBJ2-7; 9 bases are a match to TRBD1. The clonotype comes from a young woman in good health and CMV-seronegative. The sequencing sample was made of PBMCs. Written as DNA, the CDR3 is TGTGCCAGCAGGGGGACAGGGCTTTCCTACGAGCAGTACTTC. It is translated as CASRGTGLSYEQYF.